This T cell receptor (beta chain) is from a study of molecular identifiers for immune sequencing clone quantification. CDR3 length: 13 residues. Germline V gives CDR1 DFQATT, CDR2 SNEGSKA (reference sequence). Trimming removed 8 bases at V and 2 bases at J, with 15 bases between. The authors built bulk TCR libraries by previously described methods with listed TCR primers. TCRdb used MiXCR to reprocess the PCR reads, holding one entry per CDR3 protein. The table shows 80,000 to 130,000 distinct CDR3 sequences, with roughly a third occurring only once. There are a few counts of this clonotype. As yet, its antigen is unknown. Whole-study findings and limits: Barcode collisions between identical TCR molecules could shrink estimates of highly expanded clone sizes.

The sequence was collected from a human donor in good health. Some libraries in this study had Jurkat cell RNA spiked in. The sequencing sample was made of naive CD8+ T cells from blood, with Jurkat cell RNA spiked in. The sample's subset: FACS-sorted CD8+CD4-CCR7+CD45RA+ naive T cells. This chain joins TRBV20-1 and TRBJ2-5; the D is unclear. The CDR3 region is CSSKSSYQETQYF. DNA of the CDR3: TGCAGTTCCAAGTCCAGCTATCAAGAGACCCAGTACTTC.